What follows are 16 T cell receptor beta chains derived from one specimen sequenced in a study of response to subunit inactivated influenza vaccine. In TCRdb, the RT-PCR reads were re-called with MiXCR into one record per CDR3 protein. The repertoire has 200,000 to 300,000 distinct CDR3 sequences, 9.5% to 15% of them found once; the top ten carry over 6.5%. Source: non-naive T cells sorted from PBMCs, taken approximately 15 days before vaccination. The receptors were sampled from a man over 45 who received an inactivated influenza vaccine.

The CDR3 loop is CATQGTTNEKLFF. In DNA, the CDR3 is TGTGCCACCCAGGGGACAACTAATGAAAAACTGTTTTTT. The J gene is TRBJ1-4, the V gene TRBV24-1, with D tentatively TRBD1 (6 bases). This CDR3 region has 13 residues. Germline assignment: CDR1 KGHDR and CDR2 SFDVKD. Trimming cost V 9 bases and J 0 bases, with 7 bases left between them.

This clonotype was seen many times. The V call is TRBV7-9, the J call TRBJ2-7; D is unresolved. From germline, CDR1 is SEHNR and CDR2 FQNEAQ (reference sequence). Trimming cost V 1 base and J 4 bases, with 8 bases left between them. The CDR3 is made up of 13 amino acids. The CDR3 DNA is TGTGCCAGCAGCTTAGTGGCAGGATACGAGCAGTACTTC. Translating gives CASSLVAGYEQYF.

This clonotype was recorded at least ten times. V and J are TRBV9 and TRBJ2-3; 13 bases are a match to TRBD2. There are 15 residues in the CDR3. Germline V gene sequence: CDR1 SGDLS, CDR2 YYNGEE. Trimming removed 3 bases from V and 4 bases from J; junction bases left unmatched: 2. The CDR3 DNA reads as TGTGCCAGCAGCGCGGGACTAGCGGGACCAGATACGCAGTATTTT. Translating it yields CASSAGLAGPDTQYF.

This clonotype was counted many times. This chain links TRBV27 with TRBJ2-7; D is perhaps TRBD1 (6 bases). The CDR3 length is 14 residues. The ends were cut back, 5 bases at V and 4 bases at J, with 15 bases in the middle. The germline V gene has CDR1 MNHEY and CDR2 SMNVEV (reference sequence). The CDR3 nucleotides are TGTGCCAGCAGTCAATACAGGGATCCGTACGAGCAGTACTTC. It is translated as CASSQYRDPYEQYF.

Of note for this clonotype: One end of the junction varies from germline; a read error may be responsible. The chain employs TRBV20-1 and TRBJ2-2; no definite D call. The germline CDR1 and CDR2 sequences are DFQATT and SNEGSKA (reference sequence). The CDR3 has 17 residues. The CDR3 here is CSVRPPKDTSVTGELFF. The CDR3 nucleotides read TGCAGTGTTAGACCCCCAAAGGATACATCAGTCACCGGGGAGCTGTTTTTT.

This clonotype has more than one count but fewer than ten. CDR3 bases: TGTGCCAGCAGCTTAGAGACTAGCCGACTAGAGACCCAGTACTTC. It translates to CASSLETSRLETQYF. The chain couples TRBV11-1 to TRBJ2-5; 7 bases are a match to TRBD2. The germline V gene has CDR1 SGHAT and CDR2 FQDESV (reference sequence). The CDR3 is made up of 15 amino acids. The ends lost 1 base at V and 4 bases at J; junction bases unmatched: 6.

This chain uses TRBV20-1 with TRBJ1-1; D gene ambiguous. Trimming removed 1 base from V and 7 bases from J, with 16 bases in between. CDR1 and CDR2 from the germline V gene are DFQATT and SNEGSKA (reference sequence). There are 14 residues in the CDR3. The CDR3 loop reads CSARVGRGAGEAFF. The CDR3, as DNA: TGCAGTGCTAGAGTGGGGAGAGGTGCCGGTGAAGCTTTCTTT.

In its sample, this clonotype was seen many times. The chain combines TRBV12-3 or TRBV12-4 with TRBJ1-1; D is uncertain. The CDR3 consists of 11 residues. Trimming removed 3 bases from V and 5 bases from J, with 4 bases in between. The CDR3 sequence: CASSLGTEAFF. CDR3 nucleotides: TGTGCCAGCAGTTTGGGTACTGAAGCTTTCTTT.

This clonotype occurred a few times. The V gene is TRBV5-1, the J gene TRBJ2-2; D gene uncertain. The CDR3 totals 13 residues. The V end was cut by 4 bases, the J end by 6 bases, with 10 bases between. The germline CDR1 and CDR2 sequences are SGHRS and YFSETQ. In DNA, the CDR3 is TGCGCCAGCAGCGGCGACTCGGCCGGGGAGCTGTTTTTT. This gives the protein CASSGDSAGELFF. Together with reference TRBV5-1 and TRBJ2-2, the CDR3 gives the full variable domain: KAGVTQTPRYLIKTRGQQVTLSCSPISGHRSVSWYQQTPGQGLQFLFEYFSETQRNKGNFPGRFSGRQFSNSRSEMNVSTLELGDSALYLCASSGDSAGELFFGEGSRLTVL.

This clonotype was detected only a few times. The chain links TRBV3-1 to TRBJ2-1, with D uncertain. The germline V gene encodes CDR1 LGHDT and CDR2 YNNKEL (reference sequence). The V gene lost 0 bases and the J gene lost 11 bases, with 8 bases spanning the gap. The CDR3 length is 12 residues. This CDR3 reads CASSQEQRQQFF. CDR3 nucleotide sequence: TGTGCCAGCAGCCAAGAACAACGTCAGCAGTTCTTC.

The chain joins TRBV2 to TRBJ2-1, with 8 bases that match TRBD1. This CDR3 has 19 amino acids. CDR1 is SNHLY, CDR2 FYNNEI, per germline. V gave up 5 bases and J gave up 0 bases; unmatched junction bases: 15. The CDR3: CASSLDWEWGTGSYNEQFF. CDR3 nucleotide sequence: TGTGCCAGCAGTTTAGATTGGGAGTGGGGGACAGGCTCCTACAATGAGCAGTTCTTC.

Only one count was recorded for this clonotype. V gene TRBV20-1 combines with J gene TRBJ2-5; TRBD1 matches at 7 bases. The CDR3 has 12 residues. Germline V CDR1 and CDR2: DFQATT, SNEGSKA (reference sequence). The junction had 7 bases not matched to a gene; V was cut back by 6 bases and J by 6 bases. The CDR3 coding sequence is TGCAGTGCCCACAGGGGTCTTAAGACCCAGTACTTC. It specifies CSAHRGLKTQYF.

Remarks on this clonotype: This may arise from a read error, as a much more abundant clone is one base away. The J gene is TRBJ1-5, the V gene TRBV12-3 or TRBV12-4; 7 bases map to TRBD1. The length of the CDR3 is 14 residues. The CDR3 protein is CASSTGATNQPLHF. The CDR3 DNA follows: TGTGCCAGCAGCACAGGGGCGACCAATCAGCCCCTGCATTTT.

This clonotype has just a few counts. The genes are TRBV18 and TRBJ1-3, with D maybe TRBD1 (5 bases). Germline loops: CDR1 KGHSH, CDR2 LQKENI. CDR3 length equals 15 residues. Trimming shortened V by 3 bases and J by 2 bases, and 11 bases separated the two germline ends. The CDR3 sequence: CASSPGGSPGNTIYF. For the CDR3, the DNA is TGTGCCAGCTCACCGGGGGGGAGTCCTGGAAACACCATATATTTT.

This clonotype has a handful of counts. The chain links TRBV5-6 to TRBJ2-3; D perhaps matches TRBD1 (5 bases). Trimming removed 0 bases at V and 2 bases at J, with 10 bases between. The CDR3 covers 15 residues. The germline CDR1 and CDR2 sequences are SGHDT and YYEEEE. The CDR3 region has the DNA TGTGCCAGCAGCTTGGGACAGCCTTTCACAGATACGCAGTATTTT. Protein product: CASSLGQPFTDTQYF.

The rearrangement uses TRBV20-1 and TRBJ1-4; D is possibly TRBD1 (6 bases). The CDR3 is 14 amino acids. V lost 2 bases to trimming and J lost 7 bases, with 14 bases between them. Looked up from germline, CDR1 is DFQATT and CDR2 is SNEGSKA (reference sequence). The CDR3: CSARNREEAEKLFF. CDR3 sequence (DNA): TGCAGTGCTAGAAACAGGGAGGAAGCTGAAAAACTGTTTTTT.